Presented here are 2 T cell receptor beta chains from one specimen sequenced in a study of cytomegalovirus exposure and HLA in healthy donors. Produced via immunoSEQ multiplex PCR; TCRdb's table is partial and in-frame only. The sample has roughly 150,000 clones; roughly 90% are singletons. Material: PBMCs. The receptors originated from a woman under 30 in good health and CMV-seronegative.

The chain has TRBV4-1 and TRBJ1-1; possible D gene TRBD1, 5 bases. There are 17 residues in the CDR3. Germline loops: CDR1 MGHRA, CDR2 YSYEKL. V was pared by 4 bases and J by 0 bases, with 18 bases between. In DNA, the CDR3 is TGCGCCAGCAGCCCCAGACAGTCCCCACCTATGAACACTGAAGCTTTCTTT. Residues: CASSPRQSPPMNTEAFF.

The chain links TRBV5-5 to TRBJ1-2; no reliable D call. Trimming removed 0 bases from V and 4 bases from J, with 4 bases in between. Germline CDR1 is SGHKS and CDR2 is YYEKEE (reference sequence). The CDR3 spans 12 residues. CDR3 region: CASSLGVYGYTF. In nucleotides, the CDR3 is TGTGCCAGCAGCTTGGGAGTCTATGGCTACACCTTC. The whole variable domain, remainder taken from reference TRBV5-5 and TRBJ1-2, is DAGVTQSPTHLIKTRGQQVTLRCSPISGHKSVSWYQQVLGQGPQFIFQYYEKEERGRGNFPDRFSARQFPNYSSELNVNALLLGDSALYLCASSLGVYGYTFGSGTRLTVV.